Sequencing of this T cell receptor beta chain was carried out in a study of OX40 agonist ivuxolimab in advanced cancers. Across the whole study: A mean age of around 60 years, range roughly 20 to 85, was recorded, and roughly 80% were male.

V lost 3 bases and J lost 3, with 8 bases in between. Per germline, CDR1 KGHSH and CDR2 LQKENI. The CDR3 is 13 amino acids. This clone showed up just once. Assay used: immunoSEQ multiplex PCR; TCRdb lists only in-frame clones, some missing. The sample has about 61,000 clones, about nine tenths seen once. This TCR was sampled from an adult with an advanced solid tumor such as melanoma, head and neck, liver or kidney cancer. The material sequenced was CD4+ or CD8+ T cells sorted from blood, taken in a trial of the OX40 agonist ivuxolimab. The V call is TRBV18, the J call TRBJ2-5, with unresolved D. The CDR3: CASSPNLKETQYF. For the CDR3, the DNA is TGTGCCAGCTCACCGAATTTGAAAGAGACCCAGTACTTC.